This entry is about one TCR beta chain. Antigen unknown. From the 5' RACE reads, TCRdb called clonotypes with MiXCR, one entry per CDR3 protein. The sample includes around 590,000 distinct CDR3 sequences, around an eighth of them seen just once. This sample is drawn from a study of T cells after yellow fever vaccination. Between the trimmed V and J ends, which lost 2 bases and 7 bases, there was a span of 6 bases. CDR3 length: 11 amino acids. The germline V gene encodes CDR1 DFQATT and CDR2 SNEGSKA (reference sequence). Study conclusions and caveats: Among primary-vaccination clones, most reappeared after the booster, at 95% to 96% for CD4 and approximately 90% for CD8. From the bulk population, abundant clonotypes could contaminate and appear within FACS-sorted repertoires.

The J gene is TRBJ2-1, the V gene TRBV20-1, with D unresolved. The material was PBMCs, obtained on the day of the yellow fever booster vaccination. The receptor comes from a man in his thirties or forties who received the YFV17D yellow fever vaccine. The CDR3 DNA reads as TGCAGTGCTAGACCTGTTAATGAGCAGTTCTTC. The encoded protein is CSARPVNEQFF.